The next 22 T cell receptor beta chains were all read from a single sample in a study of T-cell reconstitution after alpha-beta-depleted transplantation in children. Unique molecular identifiers were used in preparing the TCRbeta library. A single record per CDR3 protein comes from TCRdb applying MiXCR to the PCR reads. This sample has under 140,000 distinct CDR3 sequences, with 10% found just once. The source was PBMCs from the stem cell graft donor, collected from the stem cell graft. The receptor set was obtained from a human donor who donated a stem cell graft to a child with acute lymphoblastic leukemia.

V and J are TRBV11-3 and TRBJ2-1, with D hard to call. The germline V and J ends were trimmed by 1 base and 9 bases, with 13 bases remaining between them. Germline lookup yields CDR1 SGHNT and CDR2 YENEEA. The length of the CDR3 is 14 residues. The DNA of the CDR3 is TGTGCCAGCAGCTTAGGAAGTGCGTTGGGTGAGCAGTTCTTC. Amino acid sequence: CASSLGSALGEQFF.

This clonotype appeared many times. The V call is TRBV28, the J call TRBJ2-1; TRBD2 matches at 8 bases. After removal of 3 bases from V and 0 bases from J, the junction contained 19 bases not matched to a gene. CDR1 MDHEN and CDR2 SYDVKM come from the germline V gene. This CDR3 region has 21 residues. The CDR3 DNA follows: TGTGCCAGCAGTTTTCCGATGCCGGGACTAGAGAATACCTTCTCCTACAATGAGCAGTTCTTC. Encoded protein: CASSFPMPGLENTFSYNEQFF.

This clonotype occurred many times. This chain uses TRBV5-1 with TRBJ2-7; D tentatively reads TRBD1 or TRBD2 (5 bases each). Per germline, CDR1 SGHRS and CDR2 YFSETQ. The CDR3 contains 15 residues. V lost 5 bases and J lost 1, with 16 bases in between. CDR3 nucleotides: TGCGCCAGCAGTTGGGGCTCCAGCGGATCCTACGAGCAGTACTTC. Translating it yields CASSWGSSGSYEQYF. The full variable domain, rest sourced from reference TRBV5-1 and TRBJ2-7, is KAGVTQTPRYLIKTRGQQVTLSCSPISGHRSVSWYQQTPGQGLQFLFEYFSETQRNKGNFPGRFSGRQFSNSRSEMNVSTLELGDSALYLCASSWGSSGSYEQYFGPGTRLTVT.

This clonotype was detected many times. The chain couples TRBV7-9 to TRBJ1-2; a possible D gene is TRBD1 (5 bases). Trimming removed 2 bases at V and 4 bases at J, with 11 bases between. This CDR3 is built from 14 residues. Per the germline V gene, CDR1 is SEHNR and CDR2 is FQNEAQ (reference sequence). The CDR3: CASSLQGGTYGYTF. The CDR3 region has the DNA TGTGCCAGCAGCTTACAGGGAGGGACCTATGGCTACACCTTC.

V usage is TRBV18 and J usage is TRBJ2-2, with D hard to call. The CDR3 has 12 amino acids. The germline V gene encodes CDR1 KGHSH and CDR2 LQKENI. Deletions cut 7 bases from V and 4 bases from J, with 7 bases between. Here the CDR3 DNA reads TGTGCCAGCTTAAAACTCACCGGGGAGCTGTTTTTT. Amino acid sequence: CASLKLTGELFF.

This clonotype was counted many times. This sequence joins TRBV13 and TRBJ1-1; 11 nucleotides line up with TRBD1. This CDR3 has 15 residues. Looked up from germline, CDR1 is PRHDT and CDR2 is FYEKMQ (reference sequence). The trim removed 5 bases at V and 1 base at J, leaving 3 bases unmatched. The CDR3 reads CASSQDRGQNTEAFF. Written as DNA, the CDR3 is TGTGCCAGCAGCCAGGACAGGGGGCAGAACACTGAAGCTTTCTTT.

Many counts were recorded for this clonotype. The rearrangement joins TRBV7-9 to TRBJ1-2, with 8 bases matching TRBD1. The CDR3 is 15 amino acids. V shed 1 base and J 5 bases; nucleotides not matched to a gene: 6. CDR1 and CDR2 from the germline V gene are SEHNR and FQNEAQ (reference sequence). CDR3 residues: CASSLGAGGAYGYTF. In DNA form, the CDR3 reads TGTGCCAGCAGCTTAGGGGCAGGGGGCGCGTATGGCTACACCTTC.

This clonotype was observed a handful of times. This chain joins TRBV10-3 and TRBJ2-7; 7 nucleotides line up with TRBD2. CDR1 and CDR2 from the germline V gene are ENHRY and SYGVKD. The junction had 0 bases not matched to a gene; V was cut back by 4 bases and J by 3 bases. This CDR3 comprises 12 residues. CDR3: CAISGTSYEQYF. In DNA, the CDR3 is TGTGCCATCAGTGGGACTAGCTACGAGCAGTACTTC.

Many counts were recorded for this clonotype. The V and J genes are TRBV12-3 or TRBV12-4 and TRBJ1-3, with 8 bases fitting TRBD1. This CDR3 has 14 amino acids. With V trimmed by 6 bases and J by 4 bases, 5 bases remained unmatched. The CDR3 region has the DNA TGTGCCAGCAGCCGGAGGACAGGGGGAAACACCATATATTTT. Amino acid sequence: CASSRRTGGNTIYF.

This clonotype was recorded many times. The rearrangement links TRBV25-1 to TRBJ2-6, with no clear D. In germline, CDR1 is MGHDK, CDR2 SYGVNS. With 1 base removed from V and 4 bases from J, the gap between germline ends came to 11 bases. The length of the CDR3 is 16 residues. CDR3 in amino acids: CASSEWGTAGANVLTF. The CDR3 DNA is TGTGCCAGCAGTGAATGGGGAACAGCGGGGGCCAACGTCCTGACTTTC.

At least ten counts were recorded for this clonotype. The rearrangement uses TRBV5-5 and TRBJ2-1; D is unresolved. The CDR3 extends over 15 amino acids. V gave up 0 bases and J gave up 0 bases, with 7 bases separating them. The germline V gene encodes CDR1 SGHKS and CDR2 YYEKEE (reference sequence). The CDR3 is CASSLALNSYNEQFF. Here the CDR3 DNA reads TGTGCCAGCAGCTTGGCTCTCAACTCCTACAATGAGCAGTTCTTC.

This clonotype was observed once. This chain links TRBV5-6 with TRBJ1-5; possible D gene TRBD1, 5 bases. Trimming removed 9 bases at V and 3 bases at J, with 22 bases between. The CDR3 contains 16 residues. CDR1 SGHDT and CDR2 YYEEEE come from the germline V gene. DNA of the CDR3: TGTGCCATGAGCCCAGGGTGGCAGCGGAACAATCAGCCCCAGCATTTT. Translated, it gives CAMSPGWQRNNQPQHF.

This clonotype has a count of ten or more. This chain links TRBV7-3 with TRBJ1-5; TRBD1 aligns across 7 bases. The V gene's germline CDR1 is SGHTA and CDR2 FQGTGA. The CDR3 extends over 13 amino acids. The V segment lost 5 bases and the J segment 5 bases; nucleotides outside the gene matches: 3. The CDR3, as DNA: TGTGCCAGCAGCAGGGGACAGTATCAGCCCCAGCATTTT. This sequence encodes CASSRGQYQPQHF.

This clonotype was observed at least ten times. J is TRBJ2-1 and V is TRBV5-1; the D gene is possibly TRBD1 (6 bases). This CDR3 has 14 residues. The ends were cut back, 3 bases at V and 4 bases at J, with 11 bases in the middle. The germline V gene encodes CDR1 SGHRS and CDR2 YFSETQ. CDR3 region: CASSSPDSYNEQFF. Here the CDR3 DNA reads TGCGCCAGCAGCTCCCCGGACAGTTACAATGAGCAGTTCTTC.

This clonotype occurred many times. The genes are TRBV18 and TRBJ2-5, with D unclear. This CDR3 spans 10 amino acids. The V gene's germline CDR1 is KGHSH and CDR2 LQKENI. Trimming cost V 4 bases and J 4 bases, with 1 base left between them. CDR3 sequence (DNA): TGTGCCAGCTCACGAGAGACCCAGTACTTC. Translation gives CASSRETQYF.

This clonotype was detected ten times or more. V and J are TRBV7-8 and TRBJ2-7; 9 positions match TRBD2. V was pared by 5 bases and J by 0 bases, with 5 bases of the junction left unmatched. The CDR3 spans 15 residues. Per germline, CDR1 SGHVS and CDR2 FQNEAQ. The CDR3 nucleotides are TGTGCCAGCAGCCTCACTAGCGGGTTCTCCTACGAGCAGTACTTC. It codes for CASSLTSGFSYEQYF.

This clonotype was detected many times. The chain employs TRBV2 and TRBJ2-5; the match to TRBD2 covers 13 bases. CDR3 length: 18 amino acids. V lost 4 bases, J lost 0 bases, and 8 bases stayed unmatched. Germline assignment: CDR1 SNHLY and CDR2 FYNNEI. As DNA, the CDR3 is TGTGCCAGCAGTGTAGGCACTAGCGGGGGGGAGTACCAAGAGACCCAGTACTTC. Its protein is CASSVGTSGGEYQETQYF.

This clonotype was picked up many times. J is TRBJ2-5 and V is TRBV29-1, with TRBD1 as a possible D gene (5 bases). Between the trimmed V and J ends, which lost 6 bases and 2 bases, there was a span of 19 bases. This CDR3 has 15 amino acids. Germline V gives CDR1 SQVTM, CDR2 ANQGSEA. The CDR3: CSVPLGGWTQETQYF. The CDR3, as DNA: TGCAGCGTCCCCCTAGGTGGGTGGACACAAGAGACCCAGTACTTC.

This clonotype was picked up many times. The rearrangement links TRBV6-5 to TRBJ2-5; 7 bases fit TRBD2. Germline loops: CDR1 MNHEY, CDR2 SVGAGI. The junction had 14 bases not matched to a gene; V was cut back by 2 bases and J by 5 bases. The CDR3 totals 17 residues. In DNA form, the CDR3 reads TGTGCCAGCAGTTACGTGGCAGGGCGATCCGGGAGGGAGACCCAGTACTTC. Translation: CASSYVAGRSGRETQYF.

This clonotype occurred many times. V and J are TRBV20-1 and TRBJ2-5, with 10 positions matching TRBD2. Trimming cost V 5 bases and J 2 bases; bases outside gene matches: 8. The CDR3 runs to 15 residues. Germline V CDR1 and CDR2: DFQATT, SNEGSKA (reference sequence). CDR3 nucleotides: TGCAGTGCTGGAATAGCGGGGGGACAACAAGAGACCCAGTACTTC. Amino acid sequence: CSAGIAGGQQETQYF.

The chain uses TRBV6-5 and TRBJ1-5, with D tentatively TRBD1 (5 bases). V lost 2 bases, J lost 11 bases, and 10 bases lay in between. From germline, CDR1 is MNHEY and CDR2 SVGAGI. The CDR3 sequence is 12 residues long. CDR3 coding DNA: TGTGCCAGCAGTTACCCTGGGGGGGCCCAGCATTTT. Its translation: CASSYPGGAQHF.

There are many counts of this clonotype. The chain uses TRBV20-1 and TRBJ2-5; 11 bases map to TRBD2. Germline values: CDR1 DFQATT, CDR2 SNEGSKA (reference sequence). The V segment lost 0 bases and the J segment 5 bases; nucleotides outside the gene matches: 8. This CDR3 contains 16 residues. CDR3 DNA: TGCAGTGCTAGAGATTTAGTAGCGGGGGGGCGGGAGACCCAGTACTTC. It specifies CSARDLVAGGRETQYF.